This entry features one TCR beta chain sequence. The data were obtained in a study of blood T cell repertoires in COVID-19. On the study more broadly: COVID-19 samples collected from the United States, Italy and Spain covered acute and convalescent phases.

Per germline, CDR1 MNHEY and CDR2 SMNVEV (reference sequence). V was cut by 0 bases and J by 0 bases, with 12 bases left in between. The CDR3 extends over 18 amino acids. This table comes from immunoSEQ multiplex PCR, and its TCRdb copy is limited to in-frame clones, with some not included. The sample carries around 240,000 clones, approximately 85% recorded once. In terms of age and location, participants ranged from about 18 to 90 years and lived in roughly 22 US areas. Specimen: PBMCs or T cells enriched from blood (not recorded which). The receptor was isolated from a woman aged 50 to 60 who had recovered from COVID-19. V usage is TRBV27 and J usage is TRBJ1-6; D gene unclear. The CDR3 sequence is CASSLSLTLSSYNSPLHF. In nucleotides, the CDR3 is TGTGCCAGCAGTTTATCGTTGACATTGAGCTCCTATAATTCACCCCTCCACTTT.